The 29 T cell receptor beta chains below were found in one sample sequenced in a study of blood T cell repertoires in COVID-19. Measured with immunoSEQ multiplex PCR; TCRdb has only the in-frame clones, and not every one. Of around 70,000 clones in the sample, around 87% were seen once. The sequenced sample consisted of peripheral blood. The source is an elderly woman with active or convalescent COVID-19.

V usage is TRBV19 and J usage is TRBJ2-7, with D possibly being TRBD1 (6 bases). Trimming stripped 5 bases from V and 0 bases from J, with 14 bases between. Germline values: CDR1 LNHDA, CDR2 SQIVND (reference sequence). The CDR3 sequence is 15 residues long. The CDR3 bases are TGTGCCAGTAGTGGAAAAGGACAGAGCTCCTACGAGCAGTACTTC. This gives the protein CASSGKGQSSYEQYF.

The sample holds a few counts of this clone. The V call is TRBV2, the J call TRBJ2-7, with 8 bases aligning to TRBD1. J was trimmed by 2 bases and V by 2 bases; bases with no gene match: 5. The CDR3 runs 15 residues. Germline V lookup: CDR1 SNHLY, CDR2 FYNNEI. In nucleotides, the CDR3 is TGTGCCAGCAGTGAAAATCCAGGGGGCCCCTACGAGCAGTACTTC. Its translation: CASSENPGGPYEQYF.

The genes are TRBV6-2 or TRBV6-3 and TRBJ2-2; the match to TRBD2 covers 7 bases. The CDR3 runs to 15 residues. In germline, CDR1 is MNHEY, CDR2 SVGEGT. V shed 2 bases, J shed 6 bases, and the junction held 6 bases outside the gene matches. CDR3 in amino acids: CASSYTAGIPGELFF. The DNA of the CDR3 is TGTGCCAGCAGTTACACAGCGGGGATCCCCGGGGAGCTGTTTTTT.

V is TRBV7-9 and J is TRBJ2-7, with D tentatively TRBD1 (5 bases). The CDR3 runs to 12 residues. CDR1 and CDR2 from the germline V gene are SEHNR and FQNEAQ (reference sequence). V was shortened by 3 bases and J by 5 bases, with 8 bases between the two germline ends. This CDR3 is CASSFSRDEQYF. For the CDR3, the DNA is TGTGCCAGCAGCTTTAGCAGGGACGAGCAGTACTTC. Using reference TRBV7-9 and TRBJ2-7 for the parts outside the CDR3, the full variable domain is DTGVSQNPRHKITKRGQNVTFRCDPISEHNRLYWYRQTLGQGPEFLTYFQNEAQLEKSRLLSDRFSAERPKGSFSTLEIQRTEQGDSAMYLCASSFSRDEQYFGPGTRLTVT.

The chain has TRBV10-3 and TRBJ2-2, with a tentative D call TRBD2 (6 bases). Germline CDR1 reads ENHRY; CDR2 reads SYGVKD. This CDR3 is built from 15 residues. V was cut by 5 bases and J by 3 bases, with 13 bases left in between. CDR3 sequence (DNA): TGTGCCATCAGTTTAAGCCCGGGGGACACCGGGGAGCTGTTTTTT. This sequence encodes CAISLSPGDTGELFF.

The chain links TRBV12-3 or TRBV12-4 to TRBJ2-2, with D maybe TRBD2 (6 bases). CDR3 size: 12 residues. V was pared by 8 bases and J by 6 bases, with 10 bases between. CDR3 sequence: CASGGMAGELFF. The CDR3 bases are TGTGCCAGCGGAGGGATGGCCGGGGAGCTGTTTTTT.

V usage is TRBV5-6 and J usage is TRBJ1-5; 7 nucleotides line up with TRBD1. CDR1 is SGHDT and CDR2 is YYEEEE in the germline V gene. V gave up 3 bases and J gave up 10 bases; unmatched junction bases: 10. This CDR3 has 14 amino acids. The CDR3 nucleotides are TGTGCCAGCAGCTGGACAGGAGGGCTCGGCCCCCAGCATTTT. Translated: CASSWTGGLGPQHF. Filled out from reference TRBV5-6 and TRBJ1-5, the complete variable domain reads DAGVTQSPTHLIKTRGQQVTLRCSPKSGHDTVSWYQQALGQGPQFIFQYYEEEERQRGNFPDRFSGHQFPNYSSELNVNALLLGDSALYLCASSWTGGLGPQHFGDGTRLSIL.

The CDR3: CASSLRGFGQGAYNEQFF. In DNA form, the CDR3 reads TGTGCCAGCAGCCTCCGAGGATTTGGACAGGGGGCCTACAATGAGCAGTTCTTC. This chain links TRBV4-2 with TRBJ2-1, with 10 bases fitting TRBD1. Per germline, CDR1 LGHNA and CDR2 YNFKEQ. The V gene end was trimmed by 4 bases and the J gene end by 2 bases; junction bases not matched to a gene: 11. The CDR3 covers 18 residues.

CDR3: CASSPRLAGPNEQFF. The CDR3 DNA follows: TGTGCCAGCAGCCCCCGGTTAGCGGGCCCCAATGAGCAGTTCTTC. V is TRBV11-3 and J is TRBJ2-1; 7 positions match TRBD2. The CDR3 consists of 15 residues. Germline V gene sequence: CDR1 SGHNT, CDR2 YENEEA. The junction had 10 bases not matched to a gene; V was cut back by 5 bases and J by 6 bases.

This clone was detected once. The chain employs TRBV11-3 and TRBJ1-1, with no clear D. The CDR3 length is 13 residues. V was shortened by 2 bases and J by 3 bases, with 7 bases between the two germline ends. The germline V gene has CDR1 SGHNT and CDR2 YENEEA. In DNA form, the CDR3 reads TGTGCCAGCAGCTTATTAGAAGACACTGAAGCTTTCTTT. This codes for CASSLLEDTEAFF.

This clone has only one observation. The rearrangement uses TRBV7-9 and TRBJ1-2, with TRBD1 as a possible D gene (6 bases). Germline values: CDR1 SEHNR, CDR2 FQNEAQ (reference sequence). The CDR3 has 14 residues. Trimming shortened V by 2 bases and J by 7 bases, and 14 bases separated the two germline ends. The CDR3 region has the DNA TGTGCCAGCAGCTTATTGAACAGGGAACCTGGCTACACCTTC. It specifies CASSLLNREPGYTF.

V gene TRBV4-3 combines with J gene TRBJ1-2, with unresolved D. The V and J ends lost 4 bases and 3 bases respectively, with 15 bases between them. CDR1 is LGHNA, CDR2 YSLEER, per germline. This CDR3 has 15 amino acids. This CDR3 reads CASSPRSRGDYGYTF. CDR3 DNA sequence: TGCGCCAGCAGCCCAAGGAGTCGGGGAGACTATGGCTACACCTTC.

This clone has a single count. The rearrangement joins TRBV2 to TRBJ2-2; no definite D call. Germline loops: CDR1 SNHLY, CDR2 FYNNEI. The germline V and J ends were trimmed by 6 bases and 2 bases, with 13 bases remaining between them. This CDR3 region has 15 residues. CDR3 bases: TGTGCCAGCAGCAGTGAATACAGTAACACCGGGGAGCTGTTTTTT. Protein sequence: CASSSEYSNTGELFF.

This clone occurred a few times. This chain links TRBV7-3 with TRBJ2-2; 7 bases agree with TRBD2. The CDR3 is 17 residues long. The V gene end was trimmed by 0 bases and the J gene end by 6 bases; junction bases not matched to a gene: 10. Germline CDR1 is SGHTA and CDR2 is FQGTGA. The CDR3 nucleotides are TGTGCCAGCAGCTTAACCTCGGGGCGAGGGAGGGCCGGGGAGCTGTTTTTT. It yields the protein CASSLTSGRGRAGELFF.

CDR3 nucleotides: TGTGCCAGCAGCCAAGACCCAGGTGAAAAACTGTTTTTT. Its protein product is CASSQDPGEKLFF. J is TRBJ1-4 and V is TRBV3-1 (or the pseudogene TRBV3-2), with no clear D. Trimming shortened V by 0 bases and J by 7 bases, and 6 bases separated the two germline ends. The V gene's germline CDR1 is LGHDT and CDR2 YNNKEL (reference sequence). The CDR3 consists of 13 residues.

This chain joins TRBV27 and TRBJ2-3; 7 nucleotides agree with TRBD2. The CDR3 is 14 residues long. V lost 10 bases and J lost 0; bases outside the gene matches: 7. Germline CDR1 reads MNHEY; CDR2 reads SMNVEV (reference sequence). CDR3 nucleotides: TGTGCCACCTCGCGGGGGTTTAGCACAGATACGCAGTATTTT. Protein product: CATSRGFSTDTQYF.

V and J are TRBV5-1 and TRBJ1-2; 9 bases line up with TRBD1. Germline V lookup: CDR1 SGHRS, CDR2 YFSETQ. The V gene end was trimmed by 4 bases and the J gene end by 4 bases; junction bases not matched to a gene: 8. This CDR3 region has 15 residues. The CDR3 reads CASSPDGTGIYGYTF. The CDR3 DNA reads as TGCGCCAGCAGCCCAGACGGGACAGGGATCTATGGCTACACCTTC.

The chain carries TRBV30 and TRBJ2-7; 7 bases align to TRBD2. CDR1 is GTSNPN, CDR2 SVGIG, per germline (reference sequence). This CDR3 contains 13 residues. The ends lost 7 bases at V and 6 bases at J; junction bases unmatched: 12. CDR3 residues: CASRGSGGFEQYF. The CDR3 DNA is TGTGCCTCGCGGGGCTCGGGGGGATTCGAGCAGTACTTC.

This clone was counted a few times. The rearrangement joins TRBV7-2 to TRBJ2-1, with TRBD2 matching over 7 bases. The junction had 16 bases not matched to a gene; V was cut back by 1 base and J by 4 bases. This CDR3 is built from 19 residues. Germline V CDR1 and CDR2: SGHTA, FQGNSA. The CDR3 DNA is TGTGCCAGCAGCTTAGTCGGGTCCCAGCGCCAAGCGGGGTACAATGAGCAGTTCTTC. It specifies CASSLVGSQRQAGYNEQFF.

The rearrangement uses TRBV6-2 or TRBV6-3 and TRBJ1-6; D is undetermined. This CDR3 has 15 amino acids. V was trimmed by 2 bases and J by 7 bases, leaving 12 bases between them. Germline V gene data show CDR1 as MNHEY and CDR2 as SVGEGT. CDR3 loop: CASSYNSVQNSPLHF. Written as DNA, the CDR3 is TGTGCCAGCAGTTACAACTCGGTCCAAAATTCACCCCTCCACTTT.

The rearrangement joins TRBV6-5 to TRBJ2-3, with 7 bases aligning to TRBD2. The V segment lost 7 bases and the J segment 2 bases; nucleotides outside the gene matches: 9. This CDR3 has 15 residues. The germline V gene encodes CDR1 MNHEY and CDR2 SVGAGI. The CDR3 nucleotides are TGTGCCAGCACCCTGGGACTAAACCCCACAGATACGCAGTATTTT. Residues: CASTLGLNPTDTQYF.

The chain uses TRBV11-2 and TRBJ1-6; D gene unclear. V gave up 2 bases and J gave up 7 bases, with 21 bases separating them. The CDR3 length is 18 residues. CDR1 is SGHAT, CDR2 FQNNGV, per germline. This chain's CDR3 is CASSLLSSQVTPNSPLHF. The DNA for the CDR3 is TGTGCCAGCAGCTTACTTTCCTCTCAAGTAACTCCAAATTCACCCCTCCACTTT.

The chain joins TRBV7-2 to TRBJ2-7, with unresolved D. The V gene's germline CDR1 is SGHTA and CDR2 FQGNSA. V was pared by 2 bases and J by 3 bases, with 5 bases between. The CDR3 runs to 12 residues. The DNA for the CDR3 is TGTGCCAGCAGCTTACCCGGCTACGAGCAGTACTTC. Translated: CASSLPGYEQYF.

This rearrangement joins TRBV5-1 to TRBJ1-2; 7 bases are shared with TRBD1. With V trimmed by 7 bases and J by 6 bases, 3 bases remained unmatched. CDR3 length: 11 amino acids. The V gene's germline CDR1 is SGHRS and CDR2 YFSETQ. Here the CDR3 DNA reads TGCGCCAGCTCGACAGGGAATGGCTACACCTTC. Translating it yields CASSTGNGYTF. The full variable domain, rest sourced from reference TRBV5-1 and TRBJ1-2, is KAGVTQTPRYLIKTRGQQVTLSCSPISGHRSVSWYQQTPGQGLQFLFEYFSETQRNKGNFPGRFSGRQFSNSRSEMNVSTLELGDSALYLCASSTGNGYTFGSGTRLTVV.

This clone has only one observation. The V gene is TRBV9, the J gene TRBJ1-1, with TRBD1 as a possible D gene (6 bases). Trimming took 4 bases from V and 0 from J, leaving 10 bases between them. CDR1 is SGDLS and CDR2 is YYNGEE in the germline V gene. There are 14 residues in the CDR3. The CDR3 coding sequence is TGTGCCAGCAGCCTTACAGGGATGAACACTGAAGCTTTCTTT. Encoded protein: CASSLTGMNTEAFF.

DNA of the CDR3: TGCGCCAGCAGGAAGGGCGCGGGGGCCCAAGTGGGCCACAATGAGCAGTTCTTC. This gives the protein CASRKGAGAQVGHNEQFF. This chain connects TRBV10-2 to TRBJ2-1; TRBD2 might be the D (7 bases). This CDR3 has 18 amino acids. Between the trimmed V and J ends, which lost 6 bases and 5 bases, there was a span of 26 bases. Germline V gives CDR1 WSHSY, CDR2 SAAADI.

V gene TRBV10-2 combines with J gene TRBJ2-3, with unresolved D. The CDR3 has 11 amino acids. Germline V lookup: CDR1 WSHSY, CDR2 SAAADI. Trimming left V 4 bases short and J 4 bases short, with 3 bases between. The CDR3 region has the DNA TGCGCCAGCAGTGTATCAGATACGCAGTATTTT. Translated: CASSVSDTQYF.

The J gene is TRBJ2-3, the V gene TRBV19; 8 bases match TRBD1. CDR1 is LNHDA and CDR2 is SQIVND in the germline V gene (reference sequence). The CDR3 runs 18 residues. The V gene end was trimmed by 6 bases and the J gene end by 0 bases; junction bases not matched to a gene: 14. CDR3 sequence reads: CASSKTSGQVISTDTQYF. DNA for the CDR3: TGTGCCAGTAGCAAGACCTCGGGACAGGTAATCAGCACAGATACGCAGTATTTT.

The chain recombines TRBV7-9 with TRBJ1-1; D unresolved. The CDR3 covers 13 residues. Looked up from germline, CDR1 is SEHNR and CDR2 is FQNEAQ (reference sequence). Trimming left V 3 bases short and J 6 bases short, with 11 bases between. CDR3 bases: TGTGCCAGCAGCTTGAGGGAGGCCGCTGAAGCTTTCTTT. Its translation is CASSLREAAEAFF.